The rows below give T cell receptor beta chains drawn from one sample of a study of response to subunit inactivated influenza vaccine. TCRdb re-called the RT-PCR reads with MiXCR, one entry per CDR3 protein. The data show approximately 310,000 distinct CDR3 sequences, 21% seen once. Sequencing used PBMCs from blood, obtained less than 22 months after vaccination. These receptors came from a man aged 45 to 75 who received an inactivated influenza vaccine. Both conserved end residues are part of each CDR3. Fields, in order: clone size, J gene, V gene, D gene, CDR3 DNA, CDR3 protein. D genes are given only for firm matches. A row's size may be missing; if present it is once, few, many or a size class.

clone size: .
J gene: TRBJ2-1
V gene: TRBV18
D gene: .
CDR3 DNA: TGTGCCAGCTCAAGATCCCGGGCAGGGTACAATGAGCAGTTCTTC
CDR3 protein: CASSRSRAGYNEQFF

clone size: many
J gene: TRBJ1-4
V gene: TRBV4-2
D gene: .
CDR3 DNA: TGTGCCAGCAGCCAAACTGGACAGCCAACTAATGAAAAACTGTTTTTT
CDR3 protein: CASSQTGQPTNEKLFF

clone size: many
J gene: TRBJ1-5
V gene: TRBV24-1
D gene: .
CDR3 DNA: TGTGCCACCAGTGATTTGGGGGAAAATCAGCCCCAGCATTTT
CDR3 protein: CATSDLGENQPQHF

clone size: .
J gene: TRBJ1-2
V gene: TRBV20-1
D gene: .
CDR3 DNA: TGCAGTGCGCGGAGAGGGGACTATGGCTACACCTTC
CDR3 protein: CSARRGDYGYTF

clone size: .
J gene: TRBJ2-7
V gene: TRBV3-1
D gene: .
CDR3 DNA: TGTGCCAGCAGCCAACAAGGACCTCAGCACTCCTACGAGCAGTACTTC
CDR3 protein: CASSQQGPQHSYEQYF

clone size: .
J gene: TRBJ1-3
V gene: TRBV5-8
D gene: .
CDR3 DNA: TGTGCCAGCAGCTCGAACTCGGGGCCTGGAAACACCATATATTTT
CDR3 protein: CASSSNSGPGNTIYF

clone size: .
J gene: TRBJ2-7
V gene: TRBV20-1
D gene: TRBD2
CDR3 DNA: TGCAGTGCTAGAGGCCAGACTAGCGGGCGTCGCCTAGCCTACGAGCAGTACTTC
CDR3 protein: CSARGQTSGRRLAYEQYF

clone size: .
J gene: TRBJ1-1
V gene: TRBV20-1
D gene: TRBD1
CDR3 DNA: TGCAGTGCTAGGCGCCAGGGGGCGGAGAACACTGAAGCTTTCTTT
CDR3 protein: CSARRQGAENTEAFF

clone size: .
J gene: TRBJ1-4
V gene: TRBV5-4
D gene: TRBD1
CDR3 DNA: TGTGCCAGCAGCTTGGGACAGGGGCCTGAAAAACTGTTTTTT
CDR3 protein: CASSLGQGPEKLFF

clone size: few
J gene: TRBJ1-1
V gene: TRBV20-1
D gene: .
CDR3 DNA: TGCAGTGCTAGAGATTTCAGGAGTGAGTGGGACACTGAAGCTTTCTTT
CDR3 protein: CSARDFRSEWDTEAFF

clone size: .
J gene: TRBJ2-7
V gene: TRBV7-2
D gene: TRBD2
CDR3 DNA: TGTGCCAGCAGTATAAAAAGCGGGAGGGGTCAAGAGCAGTACTTC
CDR3 protein: CASSIKSGRGQEQYF

clone size: few
J gene: TRBJ1-4
V gene: TRBV4-1
D gene: .
CDR3 DNA: TGCGCCAGCAGCCAAGATCTAAGGACAAAACTGTTTTTT
CDR3 protein: CASSQDLRTKLFF

clone size: .
J gene: TRBJ2-7
V gene: TRBV4-3
D gene: .
CDR3 DNA: TGCGCCAGCAGCCAAGTAAATCCCTCCTACGAGCAGTACTTC
CDR3 protein: CASSQVNPSYEQYF

clone size: many
J gene: TRBJ1-2
V gene: TRBV5-6
D gene: .
CDR3 DNA: TGTGCCAGCAGCTCCGGGACGGAGGGCTACACCTTC
CDR3 protein: CASSSGTEGYTF

clone size: once
J gene: TRBJ2-7
V gene: TRBV4-3
D gene: TRBD1
CDR3 DNA: TGCGCCAGCAGCCAAGATCCCCCCGGGACAGGGCTCTACGAGCAGTACTTC
CDR3 protein: CASSQDPPGTGLYEQYF

clone size: .
J gene: TRBJ2-1
V gene: TRBV19
D gene: .
CDR3 DNA: TGTGCCAGTAGTATATTCCAGGGGCTCTACAATGAGCAGTTCTTC
CDR3 protein: CASSIFQGLYNEQFF

clone size: few
J gene: TRBJ2-7
V gene: TRBV20-1
D gene: .
CDR3 DNA: TGCAGTGCTAGAGGACTAGAATCCTACGAGCAGTACTTC
CDR3 protein: CSARGLESYEQYF

clone size: many
J gene: TRBJ2-3
V gene: TRBV11-2
D gene: TRBD2
CDR3 DNA: TGTGCCAGCAGCCCCGGGGGGAGCACAGATACGCAGTATTTT
CDR3 protein: CASSPGGSTDTQYF

clone size: .
J gene: TRBJ2-1
V gene: TRBV20-1
D gene: TRBD2
CDR3 DNA: TGCAGTGCAAAAGGACTAGACTCCTACAATGAGCAGTTCTTC
CDR3 protein: CSAKGLDSYNEQFF

clone size: .
J gene: TRBJ2-5
V gene: TRBV5-1
D gene: TRBD1
CDR3 DNA: TGCGCCAGCAGCTTGGTGATGAGGACAGGGGGAGAGACCCAGTACTTC
CDR3 protein: CASSLVMRTGGETQYF

clone size: few
J gene: TRBJ1-5
V gene: TRBV2
D gene: .
CDR3 DNA: TGTGCCAGCAGTGAAGCCACGGGGAGGCGTTCCAATCAGCCCCAGCATTTT
CDR3 protein: CASSEATGRRSNQPQHF

clone size: .
J gene: TRBJ1-5
V gene: TRBV20-1
D gene: .
CDR3 DNA: TGCAGTGCTAGAGAAAGGGATTTCAATCAGCCCCAGCATTTT
CDR3 protein: CSARERDFNQPQHF

clone size: .
J gene: TRBJ1-4
V gene: TRBV4-2
D gene: TRBD1
CDR3 DNA: TGTGCCAGCAGCCAGTCCCACAGGGGGCGGCATGAAAAACTGTTTTTT
CDR3 protein: CASSQSHRGRHEKLFF

clone size: few
J gene: TRBJ1-3
V gene: TRBV28
D gene: .
CDR3 DNA: TGTGCCAGCAGTTCGTTGTCGAAAGGGACTGGAAACACCATATATTTT
CDR3 protein: CASSSLSKGTGNTIYF

clone size: .
J gene: TRBJ2-1
V gene: TRBV28
D gene: .
CDR3 DNA: TGTGCCAGCCAGTTTTGGGCGGGAAGCTCCTACAATGAGCAGTTCTTC
CDR3 protein: CASQFWAGSSYNEQFF

clone size: .
J gene: TRBJ1-2
V gene: TRBV3-1
D gene: .
CDR3 DNA: TGTGCCAGCAGCCAAGGGCGAACTAACTATGGCTACACCTTC
CDR3 protein: CASSQGRTNYGYTF

clone size: few
J gene: TRBJ1-5
V gene: TRBV15
D gene: .
CDR3 DNA: TGTGCCACCAGCAGCGAAGGGAATAGCAATCAGCCCCAGCATTTT
CDR3 protein: CATSSEGNSNQPQHF

clone size: .
J gene: TRBJ1-1
V gene: TRBV4-2
D gene: .
CDR3 DNA: TGTGCCAGCGAGGAAAAGGCGAGCACTGAAGCTTTCTTT
CDR3 protein: CASEEKASTEAFF

clone size: many
J gene: TRBJ1-4
V gene: TRBV7-2
D gene: .
CDR3 DNA: TGTGCCAGCAGTCCCACTATGGGGGAAAAACTGTTTTTT
CDR3 protein: CASSPTMGEKLFF

clone size: .
J gene: TRBJ1-2
V gene: TRBV7-9
D gene: TRBD1
CDR3 DNA: TGTGCCAGCAGCTCCGGACAGGTCGACGGCTACACCTTC
CDR3 protein: CASSSGQVDGYTF

clone size: .
J gene: TRBJ1-1
V gene: TRBV7-9
D gene: .
CDR3 DNA: TGTGCCAGCAGCTTAGGGGGGATGGTGACTGAAGCTTTCTTT
CDR3 protein: CASSLGGMVTEAFF

clone size: .
J gene: TRBJ2-1
V gene: TRBV12-3/TRBV12-4
D gene: TRBD1
CDR3 DNA: TGTGCCAGCACCCGGACAGGGGCACATGAGCAGTTCTTC
CDR3 protein: CASTRTGAHEQFF

clone size: few
J gene: TRBJ2-5
V gene: TRBV27
D gene: TRBD2
CDR3 DNA: TGTGCCAGCAGTTATCGGACTAGTTGGGGGGAGACCCAGTACTTC
CDR3 protein: CASSYRTSWGETQYF

clone size: .
J gene: TRBJ2-4
V gene: TRBV5-5
D gene: .
CDR3 DNA: TGTGCCAGCAGCTTGTTCCGGGGAACACAAGCCAAAAACATTCAGTACTTC
CDR3 protein: CASSLFRGTQAKNIQYF

clone size: .
J gene: TRBJ1-4
V gene: TRBV4-3
D gene: .
CDR3 DNA: TGCGCCAGCAGCCAAGATCCCGGACTGAATGAAAAACTGTTTTTT
CDR3 protein: CASSQDPGLNEKLFF

clone size: .
J gene: TRBJ2-7
V gene: TRBV7-9
D gene: .
CDR3 DNA: TGTGCCAGCAGCCCACTGGACAGATCCTACGAGCAGTACTTC
CDR3 protein: CASSPLDRSYEQYF

clone size: few
J gene: TRBJ2-5
V gene: TRBV29-1
D gene: .
CDR3 DNA: TGCAGCGTTGCACACGGAAAAGAGACCCAGTACTTC
CDR3 protein: CSVAHGKETQYF

clone size: .
J gene: TRBJ1-5
V gene: TRBV12-3/TRBV12-4
D gene: .
CDR3 DNA: TGTGCCAGCAGCTCCTCAGGGAGGGGAGGCAATCAGCCCCAGCATTTT
CDR3 protein: CASSSSGRGGNQPQHF

clone size: .
J gene: TRBJ2-1
V gene: TRBV12-3/TRBV12-4
D gene: TRBD1
CDR3 DNA: TGTGCCAGCGGCCAACCCCCGGGACAGGGGGCTAATGAGCAGTTCTTC
CDR3 protein: CASGQPPGQGANEQFF

clone size: .
J gene: TRBJ2-1
V gene: TRBV7-2
D gene: TRBD1
CDR3 DNA: TGTGCCAGCAGCTTAGGAGGGGGCTTGCAGTTCTTC
CDR3 protein: CASSLGGGLQFF

clone size: few
J gene: TRBJ2-1
V gene: TRBV4-2
D gene: TRBD2
CDR3 DNA: TGTGCCAGCAGCCCCGGTCCTAGCGGGATCTTAACCTACAATGAGCAGTTCTTC
CDR3 protein: CASSPGPSGILTYNEQFF

clone size: .
J gene: TRBJ1-1
V gene: TRBV12-3/TRBV12-4
D gene: .
CDR3 DNA: TGTGCCAGCAGTTTAGTTTGGGACAACACTGAAGCTTTCTTT
CDR3 protein: CASSLVWDNTEAFF

clone size: .
J gene: TRBJ1-5
V gene: TRBV4-3
D gene: .
CDR3 DNA: TGCGCCAGCAGCCAAGATTGGCAGGGTAATCAGCCCCAGCATTTT
CDR3 protein: CASSQDWQGNQPQHF

clone size: .
J gene: TRBJ2-5
V gene: TRBV29-1
D gene: .
CDR3 DNA: TGCAGCGTTGAGGGGGCTTACCGGGAGACCCAGTACTTC
CDR3 protein: CSVEGAYRETQYF

clone size: .
J gene: TRBJ1-4
V gene: TRBV5-1
D gene: .
CDR3 DNA: TGCGCCAGCAGCCTTGGCCGAGCAACTAATGAAAAACTGTTTTTT
CDR3 protein: CASSLGRATNEKLFF

clone size: .
J gene: TRBJ2-1
V gene: TRBV5-8
D gene: TRBD1
CDR3 DNA: TGTGCCAGCAGCCAGCCGGGACAGGGGTCGCGGCAGTTCTTC
CDR3 protein: CASSQPGQGSRQFF

clone size: .
J gene: TRBJ2-5
V gene: TRBV7-8
D gene: .
CDR3 DNA: TGTGCCAGCAGCCGGACTCGTCGGTTAAAAGAGACCCAGTACTTC
CDR3 protein: CASSRTRRLKETQYF

clone size: .
J gene: TRBJ1-3
V gene: TRBV28
D gene: .
CDR3 DNA: TGTGCCAGCAGATCCGGGACCGCAGGGAGAAACACCATATATTTT
CDR3 protein: CASRSGTAGRNTIYF

clone size: few
J gene: TRBJ1-1
V gene: TRBV12-3/TRBV12-4
D gene: TRBD1
CDR3 DNA: TGTGCCAGCAGTAAACAGGGGTTCACTGAAGCTTTCTTT
CDR3 protein: CASSKQGFTEAFF

clone size: .
J gene: TRBJ2-3
V gene: TRBV12-3/TRBV12-4
D gene: .
CDR3 DNA: TGTGCCAGCAGTTTAGGGCCCCAGGATACGCAGTATTTT
CDR3 protein: CASSLGPQDTQYF

clone size: few
J gene: TRBJ2-5
V gene: TRBV20-1
D gene: TRBD2
CDR3 DNA: TGCAGTGCTAGAATATTCGGGGGGGGAGAGACCCAGTACTTC
CDR3 protein: CSARIFGGGETQYF

clone size: few
J gene: TRBJ1-4
V gene: TRBV4-2
D gene: .
CDR3 DNA: TGTGCCAGCAGCCAAGATTCTGAGGGCGGAGGGGATGAAAAACTGTTTTTT
CDR3 protein: CASSQDSEGGGDEKLFF

clone size: few
J gene: TRBJ2-7
V gene: TRBV28
D gene: .
CDR3 DNA: TGTGCCAGCAGTTTCCCAGCCACCTACGAGCAGTACTTC
CDR3 protein: CASSFPATYEQYF

clone size: .
J gene: TRBJ2-1
V gene: TRBV28
D gene: .
CDR3 DNA: TGTGCCAGTGGGGGCGGATTTGAGCAGTTCTTC
CDR3 protein: CASGGGFEQFF